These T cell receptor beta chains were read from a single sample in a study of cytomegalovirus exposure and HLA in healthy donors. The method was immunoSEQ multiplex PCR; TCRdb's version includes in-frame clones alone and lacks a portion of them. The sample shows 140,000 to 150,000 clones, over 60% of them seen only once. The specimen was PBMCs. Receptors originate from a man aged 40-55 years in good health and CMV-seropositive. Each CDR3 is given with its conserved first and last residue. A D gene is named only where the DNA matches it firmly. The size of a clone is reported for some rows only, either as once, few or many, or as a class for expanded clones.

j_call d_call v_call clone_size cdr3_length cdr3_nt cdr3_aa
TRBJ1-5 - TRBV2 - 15 TGTGCCAGCAGCGAGATGACAGGTCGGGGTCAGCCCCAGCATTTT CASSEMTGRGQPQHF
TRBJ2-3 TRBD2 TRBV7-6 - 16 TGTGCCAGCAGCTTACGGCAAGCGGGATACACAGATACGCAGTATTTT CASSLRQAGYTDTQYF
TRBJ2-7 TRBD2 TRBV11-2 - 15 TGTGCCAGCAGCTTAGTCCCCGGGGGGTTCCGCGAGCAGTACTTC CASSLVPGGFREQYF
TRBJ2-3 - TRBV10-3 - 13 TGTGCCACCGGTTTCAGCGCGGCAGATACGCAGTATTTT CATGFSAADTQYF
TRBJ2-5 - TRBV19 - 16 TGTGCCAGTAGTATAGATGGGCGGGGGACACGGGAGACCCAGTACTTC CASSIDGRGTRETQYF
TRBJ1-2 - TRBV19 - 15 TGTGCCAGTAGTATAGGGAGCCCCCAAAACTATGGCTACACCTTC CASSIGSPQNYGYTF
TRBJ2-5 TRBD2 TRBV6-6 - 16 TGTGCCAGCACAAGTCGGTCCGGGGGGGGTACAGAGACCCAGTACTTC CASTSRSGGGTETQYF
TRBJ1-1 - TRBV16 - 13 TGTGCCAGCAGCCAATCGTGGCAGGGTGAAGCTTTCTTT CASSQSWQGEAFF
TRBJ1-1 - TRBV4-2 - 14 TGTGCCAGCAGCCTTCCGACAGTGAACACTGAAGCTTTCTTT CASSLPTVNTEAFF
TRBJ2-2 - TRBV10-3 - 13 TGTGCCTCTGATCCAGGGAGGACCGGGGAGCTGTTTTTT CASDPGRTGELFF
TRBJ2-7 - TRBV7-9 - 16 TGTGCCAGCAGCCGCCTGGGGCGGCAGGGTCTGTACGAGCAGTACTTC CASSRLGRQGLYEQYF
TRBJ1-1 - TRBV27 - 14 TGTGCCAGCAGTTTCTTGCAGGGTGGGACTGAAGCTTTCTTT CASSFLQGGTEAFF
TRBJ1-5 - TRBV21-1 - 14 TGTGCCAGCAGCAAAGACAAGTACTGCGGACCCCAGCATTTT CASSKDKYCGPQHF
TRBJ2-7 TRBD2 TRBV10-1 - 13 TGCGCCAGCAGTGAGTGGACTAGCGGGGCCAAGTACTTC CASSEWTSGAKYF
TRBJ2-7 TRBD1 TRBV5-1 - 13 TGCGCCAGCATGGGACAGGGGTTGGACGAGCAGTACTTC CASMGQGLDEQYF
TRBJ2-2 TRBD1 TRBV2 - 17 TGTGCCAGCAGTGGCTTCGTGACGGGACAGTACACCGGGGAGCTGTTTTTT CASSGFVTGQYTGELFF
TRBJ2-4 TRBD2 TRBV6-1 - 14 TGTGCCAGCAGGGACCCTAGCGGGACAAGCATTCAGTACTTC CASRDPSGTSIQYF
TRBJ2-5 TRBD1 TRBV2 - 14 TGTGCCAGCAGTGAAGGAGGGGGCGGAGAGACCCAGTACTTC CASSEGGGGETQYF
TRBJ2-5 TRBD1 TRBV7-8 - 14 TGTGCCAGCAGCTTAAGGGACAGGGCGGAGACCCAGTACTTC CASSLRDRAETQYF
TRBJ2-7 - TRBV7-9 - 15 TGTGCCAGCAGCTTAGCCCAGGGCTTTTTAAGCGAGCAGTACTTC CASSLAQGFLSEQYF
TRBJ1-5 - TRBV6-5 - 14 TGTGCCAGCAGGGCCAGGGAAGTTTATCAGCCCCAGCATTTT CASRAREVYQPQHF
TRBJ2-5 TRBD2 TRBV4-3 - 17 TGCGCCAGCAGCCAAGGGACTAGCGGGGAGTACCAAGAGACCCAGTACTTC CASSQGTSGEYQETQYF
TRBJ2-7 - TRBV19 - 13 TGTGCCAGTAGCAACCAGGGGTCCTACGAGCAGTACTTC CASSNQGSYEQYF
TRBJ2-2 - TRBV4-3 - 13 TGCGCCAGCAGCCCAGGACTGTTCGGGGAGCTGTTTTTT CASSPGLFGELFF
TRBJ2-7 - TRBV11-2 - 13 TGTGCCAGCAGCCCCACGGGGTACTACGAGCAGTACTTC CASSPTGYYEQYF
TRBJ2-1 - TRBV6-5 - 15 TGTGCCAGCAGTTACAGCGAGAGCTCCTACAATGAGCAGTTCTTC CASSYSESSYNEQFF
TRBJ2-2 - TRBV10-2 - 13 TGCGCCAGCAGTATTAAGCCCACCGGGGAGCTGTTTTTT CASSIKPTGELFF
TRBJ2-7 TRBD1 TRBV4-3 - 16 TGCGCCAGCAGCCAAGGACCGGGACAGGGGGGCTACGAGCAGTACTTC CASSQGPGQGGYEQYF
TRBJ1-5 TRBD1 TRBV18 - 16 TGTGCCAGCTCACCCGGACAGGGGTCACCCAATCAGCCCCAGCATTTT CASSPGQGSPNQPQHF
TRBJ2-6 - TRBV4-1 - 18 TGCGCCAGCAGCCGCCTTTCTGTCCGCGGCTCTGGGGCCAACGTCCTGACTTTC CASSRLSVRGSGANVLTF
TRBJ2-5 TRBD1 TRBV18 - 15 TGTGCCAGCTGTCCCCCGAGCAGGGGGCAGGAGACCCAGTACTTC CASCPPSRGQETQYF
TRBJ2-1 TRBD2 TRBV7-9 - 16 TGTGCCAGCAGCCAATTAGCGGGGGTGTCTCCCAATGAGCAGTTCTTC CASSQLAGVSPNEQFF
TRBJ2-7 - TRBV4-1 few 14 TGCGCCAGCAGCCTGTACCAAGCCGCCTACGAGCAGTACTTC CASSLYQAAYEQYF
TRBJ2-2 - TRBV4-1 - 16 TGCGCCAGCAGCCCCTTTCTACTTAGCGGACCAAGGGAGCTGTTTTTT CASSPFLLSGPRELFF